This T cell receptor (beta chain) originates from a study of blood T cells in healthy people across ages. Looked up from germline, CDR1 is SQVTM and CDR2 is ANQGSEA. The CDR3 extends over 16 amino acids. The use of a sample-barcoded 5' primer and a J-beta primer mix characterized a second PCR of roughly 7 to 12 cycles. TCRdb independently ran MiXCR on the 5' RACE reads; one entry per CDR3 protein. The data show under 2 million distinct CDR3 sequences, almost 35% seen once. In the case of this clonotype: A much more abundant neighbour one base away suggests this may be a read error.

The V call is TRBV29-1, the J call TRBJ2-6; TRBD2 is a possible D gene (6 bases). The sequence derives from a woman in her 30s in good health. Sample: blood. CDR3 DNA sequence: TGCAGCGTTGGACCCGAGCGGGCCTCTGGGGCCAGCGTCCTGACTTTC. Its protein is CSVGPERASGASVLTF.